This T cell receptor (beta chain) was found in a study of T cells expressing NK-cell markers. TCRdb re-analyzed the 5' RACE reads; it lists each CDR3 protein once, without DNA. The table lists approximately 110,000 distinct CDR3 sequences. Sequencing was done on a sample of blood T cells: a sorted CD56 or NKG2C T cell subset, CD4+ or CD8+ T cells, or bulk PBMC T cells (not recorded which). This receptor was obtained from a woman aged 18 to 75 in good health.

The CDR3 sequence: CASSLVGSGTGELFF. The chain combines TRBV7-8 with TRBJ2-2. Germline V lookup: CDR1 SGHVS, CDR2 FQNEAQ. The CDR3 covers 15 residues.